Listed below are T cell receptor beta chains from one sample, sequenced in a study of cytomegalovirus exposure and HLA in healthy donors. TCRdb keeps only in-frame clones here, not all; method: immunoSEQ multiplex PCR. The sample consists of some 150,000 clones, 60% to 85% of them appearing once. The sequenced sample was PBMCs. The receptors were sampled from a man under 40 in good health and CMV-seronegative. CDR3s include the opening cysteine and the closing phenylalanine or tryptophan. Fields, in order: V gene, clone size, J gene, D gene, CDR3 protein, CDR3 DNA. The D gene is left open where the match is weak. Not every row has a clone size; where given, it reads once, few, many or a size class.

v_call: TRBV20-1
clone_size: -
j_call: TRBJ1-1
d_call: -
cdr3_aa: CSARRSSEAFF
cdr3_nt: TGCAGTGCCCGACGTAGCTCTGAAGCTTTCTTT

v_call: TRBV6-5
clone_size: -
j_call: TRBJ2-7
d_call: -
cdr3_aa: CASTGGIDYEQYF
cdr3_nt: TGTGCCAGCACCGGAGGGATCGACTACGAGCAGTACTTC

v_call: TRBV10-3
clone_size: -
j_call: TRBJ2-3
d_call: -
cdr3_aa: CAISESRGAPDTQYF
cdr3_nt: TGTGCCATCAGTGAGTCCCGGGGGGCCCCAGATACGCAGTATTTT

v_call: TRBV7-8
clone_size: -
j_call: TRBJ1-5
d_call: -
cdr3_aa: CASSSAGGYQPQHF
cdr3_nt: TGTGCCAGCAGCTCGGCGGGAGGCTATCAGCCCCAGCATTTT

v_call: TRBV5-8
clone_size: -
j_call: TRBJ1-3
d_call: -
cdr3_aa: CASSFLERRLF
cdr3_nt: TGTGCCAGCAGCTTTCTAGAGCGTCGCCTTTTT

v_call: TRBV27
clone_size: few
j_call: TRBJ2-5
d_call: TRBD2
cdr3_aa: CASKGLVPFEQYF
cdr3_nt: TGTGCCAGCAAGGGACTAGTCCCCTTTGAGCAGTACTTC

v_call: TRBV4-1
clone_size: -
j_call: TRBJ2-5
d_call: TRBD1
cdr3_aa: CASSQGTGEIGETQYF
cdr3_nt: TGCGCCAGCAGCCAAGGGACAGGGGAGATCGGAGAGACCCAGTACTTC

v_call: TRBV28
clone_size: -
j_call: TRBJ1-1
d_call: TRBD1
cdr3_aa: CASSLRQGGNTEAFF
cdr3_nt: TGTGCCAGCAGTTTGAGACAGGGCGGGAACACTGAAGCTTTCTTT

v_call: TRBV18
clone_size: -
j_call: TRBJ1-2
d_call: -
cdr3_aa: CASSPSGNYGYTF
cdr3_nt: TGTGCCAGCTCACCTTCCGGGAACTATGGCTACACCTTC

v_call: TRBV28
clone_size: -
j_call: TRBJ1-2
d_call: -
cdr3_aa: CASRTGTLADGYTF
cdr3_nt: TGTGCCAGCAGAACCGGGACTCTAGCAGATGGCTACACCTTC

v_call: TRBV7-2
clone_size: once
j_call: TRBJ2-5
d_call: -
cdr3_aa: CASSLYETQYF
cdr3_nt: TGTGCCAGCAGCTTATATGAGACCCAGTACTTC

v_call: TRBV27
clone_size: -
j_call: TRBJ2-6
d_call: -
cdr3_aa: CASSLSIGAGANVLTF
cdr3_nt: TGTGCCAGCAGTTTATCGATCGGGGCTGGGGCCAACGTCCTGACTTTC

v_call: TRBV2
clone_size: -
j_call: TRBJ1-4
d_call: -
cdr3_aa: CASSEGQGSEKLFF
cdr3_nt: TGTGCCAGCAGTGAAGGGCAGGGGAGTGAAAAACTGTTTTTT

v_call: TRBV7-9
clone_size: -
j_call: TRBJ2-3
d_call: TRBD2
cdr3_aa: CASSLFGRRGATDTQYF
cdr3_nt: TGTGCCAGCAGCTTATTCGGACGGCGGGGGGCCACAGATACGCAGTATTTT

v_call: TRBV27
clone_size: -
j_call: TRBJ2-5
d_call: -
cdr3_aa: CASSLIPHGGETQYF
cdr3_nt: TGTGCCAGCAGTTTAATCCCTCATGGGGGGGAGACCCAGTACTTC

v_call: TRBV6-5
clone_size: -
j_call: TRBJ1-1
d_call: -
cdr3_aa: CASKTSRQGATEAFF
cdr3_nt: TGTGCCAGCAAAACGAGCCGGCAGGGTGCGACTGAAGCTTTCTTT

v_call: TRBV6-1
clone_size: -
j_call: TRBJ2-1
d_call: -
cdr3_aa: CASSETGGEQFF
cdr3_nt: TGTGCCAGCAGTGAGACTGGCGGGGAGCAGTTCTTC

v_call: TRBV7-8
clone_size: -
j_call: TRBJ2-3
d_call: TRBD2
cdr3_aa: CASSPTSGSPDTQYF
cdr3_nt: TGTGCCAGCAGCCCTACTAGCGGGAGCCCAGATACGCAGTATTTT